This entry features one T cell receptor (beta chain) sequence. The sample is drawn from a study of blood T cell repertoires in COVID-19. Looking at the study overall: Both acute and convalescent COVID-19 samples were obtained from the United States, Italy and Spain.

Trimming took 4 bases from V and 8 from J; bases not matched to a gene: 10. The CDR3 length is 14 residues. Germline CDR1 and CDR2: SGHKS and YYEKEE (reference sequence). Study processing details: Estimates of nucleated cell counts were drawn from the amplification of reference gene primers. Using immunoSEQ multiplex PCR, the repertoire was profiled, and TCRdb retains in-frame clones only, with some absent. The V and J calls and clone size are taken from that table; D and trimming were inferred from the DNA. The sample carries more than 200,000 clones, 82% recorded once. Sequencing was done on a sample of peripheral blood. The rearrangement joins TRBV5-5 to TRBJ1-2; 8 bases map to TRBD1. This clonotype was obtained from a woman aged 80 or over with COVID-19, enrolled during active disease. The CDR3 region has the DNA TGTGCCAGCAGCCCCCCGGACAGGGCCCGGGGCTACACCTTC. Translated: CASSPPDRARGYTF.